Listed below are T cell receptor beta chains from one sample, sequenced in a study of T-cell memory formation after mild COVID-19. MiXCR was run by TCRdb on the 5' RACE reads, yielding one entry per CDR3 protein. The repertoire consists of 450,000 to 700,000 distinct CDR3 sequences, with about a sixth occurring once and the leading ten covering more than 10%. The specimen was PBMCs or a T cell subset sorted from them (not recorded which). The receptor source for this set is an adult woman who had mild COVID-19 (a few samples of this study predate the infection). Cell type and time point are not known. The CDR3 runs from the conserved cysteine through the conserved F or W. A D gene is named only where the DNA matches it firmly. The size entry is marked missing in some rows and otherwise reads once, few, many or a size class.

V,D,J,size,DNA,CDR3
TRBV20-1,TRBD1,TRBJ2-1,few,TGCAGTTCGCACAGGGGCGCAACGTTCTTC,CSSHRGATFF
TRBV19,.,TRBJ1-5,.,TGTGCCAGTAGTACAACGTCGCAGCCCCAGCATTTT,CASSTTSQPQHF
TRBV6-6,TRBD2,TRBJ2-1,few,TGTGCCAGCAGACCAACCGGACTAGCGGGAGGTAGCTCCTACAATGAGCAGTTCTTC,CASRPTGLAGGSSYNEQFF
TRBV20-1,.,TRBJ1-1,once,TGCAGTGCTACGTTCGATGGGATCGGCACTGAAGCTTTCTTT,CSATFDGIGTEAFF
TRBV27,TRBD1,TRBJ1-2,many,TGTGCCAGCAGTTTTGCCAGGGGGTACAACTATGGCTACACCTTC,CASSFARGYNYGYTF
TRBV5-1,TRBD1,TRBJ2-3,few,TGCGCCAGCAGTCCACAAACAGGGGCCATCTCGAATACGCAGTATTTT,CASSPQTGAISNTQYF
TRBV3-1,.,TRBJ2-7,once,TGTGCCAGCAGCCAAGGTGAGGGTACTCACGAGCAGTACTTC,CASSQGEGTHEQYF
TRBV6-5,.,TRBJ2-3,.,TGTGCCAGCAGTTACTCGAAAGGGGGGTTCGATACGCAGTATTTT,CASSYSKGGFDTQYF
TRBV5-1,.,TRBJ2-2,few,TGCGCCAGCACCCCCAACACCGGGGAGCTGTTTTTT,CASTPNTGELFF
TRBV5-5,.,TRBJ1-1,many,TGCGCCAGCAGCTTGGTTCGGGGAAACACTGAAGCTTTCTTT,CASSLVRGNTEAFF
TRBV7-3,TRBD1,TRBJ2-2,.,TGTGCCAGCAGCCAGGACAGGGGAAACACCGGGGAGCTGTTTTTT,CASSQDRGNTGELFF
TRBV7-3,.,TRBJ2-1,few,TGTGCCAGCAGTCCGGAGTCCAATGAGCAGTTCTTC,CASSPESNEQFF
TRBV20-1,TRBD1,TRBJ1-1,few,TGCAGTGTTATGGACAGGGGTCGTCGGACTGAAGCTTTCTTT,CSVMDRGRRTEAFF
TRBV5-1,.,TRBJ2-5,many,TGCGCCAGCAGCAAGAGGGGGGAGGAGACCCAGTACTTC,CASSKRGEETQYF
TRBV29-1,TRBD1,TRBJ2-7,.,TGCAGCGGATTGGACAGGAGCTCCTACGAGCAGTACTTC,CSGLDRSSYEQYF
TRBV12-3/TRBV12-4,.,TRBJ1-2,.,TGTGCCAGCAGTTTCTCCGGTTCGGAGGGCTACACCTTC,CASSFSGSEGYTF
TRBV29-1,.,TRBJ1-4,.,TGCAGCGTTACGGGGGGGGCGGATGAAAAACTGTTTTTT,CSVTGGADEKLFF
TRBV25-1,TRBD1,TRBJ2-7,many,TGTGCCAGCAGTGCCCCAGACAGGGCCAGCTCCTACGAGCAGTACTTC,CASSAPDRASSYEQYF
TRBV18,TRBD2,TRBJ2-7,.,TGTGCCAGCTCACCGCCCGTGGGGGGAGCGGGGGAGCAGTACTTC,CASSPPVGGAGEQYF
TRBV20-1,.,TRBJ2-7,.,TGCAGTGCTAGATTGGGGGGAGGTTTCTACGAGCAGTACTTC,CSARLGGGFYEQYF
TRBV12-3/TRBV12-4,.,TRBJ2-1,.,TGTGCCAGCAGTGCCCAAATACAGGGCAATGAGCAGTTCTTC,CASSAQIQGNEQFF
TRBV3-1,TRBD1,TRBJ1-5,.,TGTGCCAGCAGCGGACAGGGCCGCAATCAGCCCCAGCATTTT,CASSGQGRNQPQHF
TRBV20-1,.,TRBJ2-2,few,TGCAGTCTTAGGGGGGGGAACACCGGGGAGCTGTTTTTT,CSLRGGNTGELFF
TRBV6-2/TRBV6-3,.,TRBJ1-1,few,TGTGCCAGCAGGACCTTCGGACGGGCCGGAGCTTTCTTT,CASRTFGRAGAFF
TRBV12-3/TRBV12-4,.,TRBJ1-1,.,TGTGCCAGCAGTTCCCCGGGCACCGGGAGCACTGAAGCTTTCTTT,CASSSPGTGSTEAFF